This T cell receptor beta chain is drawn from a study of shared clonotypes between healthy human individuals. Turning to the study itself: Each donor's CD4 naive and CD4 memory cells filled three plates apiece, CD8 naive two, and CD8 memory one.

Profiled with immunoSEQ multiplex PCR; TCRdb holds only in-frame clones, not every one. This table has approximately 2.3 million clones, over 90% appearing once. The CDR3 covers 13 residues. V gave up 5 bases and J gave up 8 bases; unmatched junction bases: 6. Germline-derived CDR1 and CDR2 are SGHNT and YYREEE (reference sequence). The CD4+ fraction was divided into a CD45RA+ naive subset and a CD45RA-negative memory subset. Material for sequencing was naive CD4+ T cells from PBMCs. Subset here: CD45RA+ positively selected. The sequence derives from a man aged 18 to 35 in good health. Some clones in this sample may be carry-over from other donors' samples. The rearrangement links TRBV5-4 to TRBJ2-1; 8 bases match TRBD2. This CDR3 is CASSSGTRDEQFF. The CDR3 nucleotides read TGTGCCAGCAGTTCCGGGACTAGGGATGAGCAGTTCTTC.